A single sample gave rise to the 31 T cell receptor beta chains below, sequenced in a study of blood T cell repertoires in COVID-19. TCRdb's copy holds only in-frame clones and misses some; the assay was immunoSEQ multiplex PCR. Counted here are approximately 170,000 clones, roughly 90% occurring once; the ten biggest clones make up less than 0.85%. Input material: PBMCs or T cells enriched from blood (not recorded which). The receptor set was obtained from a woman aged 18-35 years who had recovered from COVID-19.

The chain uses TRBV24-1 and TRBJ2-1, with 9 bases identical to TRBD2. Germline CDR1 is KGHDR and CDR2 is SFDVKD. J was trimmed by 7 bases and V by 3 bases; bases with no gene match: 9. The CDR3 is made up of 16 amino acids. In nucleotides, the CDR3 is TGTGCCACCAGTGATGATTGGCTAGCGGGAAAGAATGAGCAGTTCTTC. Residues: CATSDDWLAGKNEQFF.

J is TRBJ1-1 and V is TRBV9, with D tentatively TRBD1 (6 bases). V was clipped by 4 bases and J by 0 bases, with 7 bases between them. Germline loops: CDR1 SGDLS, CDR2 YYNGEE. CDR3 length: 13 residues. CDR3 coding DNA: TGTGCCAGCAGCAGGACAGTGAACACTGAAGCTTTCTTT. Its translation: CASSRTVNTEAFF.

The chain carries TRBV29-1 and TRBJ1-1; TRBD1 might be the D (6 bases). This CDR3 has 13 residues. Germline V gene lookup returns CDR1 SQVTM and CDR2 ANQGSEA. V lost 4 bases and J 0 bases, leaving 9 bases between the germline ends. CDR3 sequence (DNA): TGCAGCGTTGCGGGGGGCCTGAACACTGAAGCTTTCTTT. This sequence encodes CSVAGGLNTEAFF.

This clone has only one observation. CDR3 residues: CASSLVVLAGVDEQYF. CDR3 DNA sequence: TGTGCCAGCAGCTTGGTAGTGCTAGCGGGTGTCGACGAGCAGTACTTC. This rearrangement joins TRBV5-8 to TRBJ2-7, with 8 nucleotides matching TRBD2. The CDR3 is 16 residues long. CDR1 is SGHTS and CDR2 is YDEGEE in the germline V gene. The V and J ends lost 0 bases and 5 bases, in that order; junction bases with no gene match: 10.

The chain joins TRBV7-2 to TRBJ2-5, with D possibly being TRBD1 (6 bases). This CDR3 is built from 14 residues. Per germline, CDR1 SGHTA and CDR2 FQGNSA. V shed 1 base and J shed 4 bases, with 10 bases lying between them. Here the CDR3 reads CASSLEQGVETQYF. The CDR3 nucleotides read TGTGCCAGCAGCTTAGAACAGGGTGTAGAGACCCAGTACTTC.

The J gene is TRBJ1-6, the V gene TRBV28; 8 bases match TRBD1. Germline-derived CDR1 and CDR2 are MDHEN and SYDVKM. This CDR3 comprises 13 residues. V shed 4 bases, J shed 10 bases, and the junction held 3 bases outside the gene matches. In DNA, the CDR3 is TGTGCCAGCAGTTGGGACAGGAGGTCACCCCTCCACTTT. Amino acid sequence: CASSWDRRSPLHF. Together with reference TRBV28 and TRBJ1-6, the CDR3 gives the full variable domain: DVKVTQSSRYLVKRTGEKVFLECVQDMDHENMFWYRQDPGLGLRLIYFSYDVKMKEKGDIPEGYSVSREKKERFSLILESASTNQTSMYLCASSWDRRSPLHFGNGTRLTVT.

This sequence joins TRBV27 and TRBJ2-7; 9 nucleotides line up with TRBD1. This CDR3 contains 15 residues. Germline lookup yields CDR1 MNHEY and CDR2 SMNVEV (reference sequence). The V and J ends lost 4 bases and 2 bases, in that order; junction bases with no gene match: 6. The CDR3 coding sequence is TGTGCCAGCAGTTCCCGCGGGACAGGGACCTACGAGCAGTACTTC. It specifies CASSSRGTGTYEQYF.

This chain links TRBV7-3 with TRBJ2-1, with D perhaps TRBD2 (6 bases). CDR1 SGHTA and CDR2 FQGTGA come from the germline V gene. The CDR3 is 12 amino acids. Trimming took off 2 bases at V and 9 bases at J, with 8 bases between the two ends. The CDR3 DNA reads TGTGCCAGCAGCTTAGCGGAGGGTGAGCAGTTCTTC. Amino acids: CASSLAEGEQFF.

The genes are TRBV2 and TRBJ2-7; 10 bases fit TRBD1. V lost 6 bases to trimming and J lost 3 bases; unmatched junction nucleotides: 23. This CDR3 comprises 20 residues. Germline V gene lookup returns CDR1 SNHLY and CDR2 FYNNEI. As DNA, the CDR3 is TGTGCCAGCAGCGTCCCGACAGGGGGCCACCCCACACTACACTACTACGAGCAGTACTTC. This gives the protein CASSVPTGGHPTLHYYEQYF. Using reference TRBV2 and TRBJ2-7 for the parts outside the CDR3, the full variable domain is EPEVTQTPSHQVTQMGQEVILRCVPISNHLYFYWYRQILGQKVEFLVSFYNNEISEKSEIFDDQFSVERPDGSNFTLKIRSTKLEDSAMYFCASSVPTGGHPTLHYYEQYFGPGTRLTVT.

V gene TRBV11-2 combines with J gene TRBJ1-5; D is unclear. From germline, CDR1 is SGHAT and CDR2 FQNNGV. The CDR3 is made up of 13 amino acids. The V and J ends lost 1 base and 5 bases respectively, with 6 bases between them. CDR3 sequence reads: CASSLVEYQPQHF. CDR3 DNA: TGTGCCAGCAGCTTAGTAGAATATCAGCCCCAGCATTTT.

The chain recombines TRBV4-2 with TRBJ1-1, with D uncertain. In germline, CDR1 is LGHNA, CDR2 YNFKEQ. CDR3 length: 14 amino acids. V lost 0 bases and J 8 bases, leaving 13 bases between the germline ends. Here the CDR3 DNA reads TGTGCCAGCAGCCAAGATGTCCCAACTCCCGAAGCTTTCTTT. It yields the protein CASSQDVPTPEAFF.

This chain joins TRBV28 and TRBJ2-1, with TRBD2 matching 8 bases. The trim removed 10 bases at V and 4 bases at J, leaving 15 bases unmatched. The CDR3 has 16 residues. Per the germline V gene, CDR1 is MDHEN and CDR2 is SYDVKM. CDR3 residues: CATFYRRGDLYNEQFF. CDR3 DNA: TGTGCCACCTTTTATCGGCGGGGGGACCTATACAATGAGCAGTTCTTC.

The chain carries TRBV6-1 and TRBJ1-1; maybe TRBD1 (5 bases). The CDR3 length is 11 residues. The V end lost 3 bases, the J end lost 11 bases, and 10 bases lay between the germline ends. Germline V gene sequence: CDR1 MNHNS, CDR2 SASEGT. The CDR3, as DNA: TGTGCCAGCAGTGACAAGGGGCGGGCTTTCTTT. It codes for CASSDKGRAFF.

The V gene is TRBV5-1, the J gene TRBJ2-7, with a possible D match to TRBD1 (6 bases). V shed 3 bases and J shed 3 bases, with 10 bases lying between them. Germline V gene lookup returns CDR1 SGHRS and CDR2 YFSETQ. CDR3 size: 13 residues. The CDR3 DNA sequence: TGCGCCAGCAGCTGGGACATTAACTACGAGCAGTACTTC. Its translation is CASSWDINYEQYF.

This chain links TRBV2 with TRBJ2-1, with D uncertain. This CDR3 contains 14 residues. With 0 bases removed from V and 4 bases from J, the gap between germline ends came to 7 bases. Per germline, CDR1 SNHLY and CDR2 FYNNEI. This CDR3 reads CASSEAGRYNEQFF. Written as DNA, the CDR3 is TGTGCCAGCAGTGAAGCGGGCAGATACAATGAGCAGTTCTTC.

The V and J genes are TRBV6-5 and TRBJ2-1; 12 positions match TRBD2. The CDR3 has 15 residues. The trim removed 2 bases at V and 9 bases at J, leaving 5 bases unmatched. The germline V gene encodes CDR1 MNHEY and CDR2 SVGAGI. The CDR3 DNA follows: TGTGCCAGCAGTTACGTGACTAGCGGGAGTCTTGAGCAGTTCTTC. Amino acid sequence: CASSYVTSGSLEQFF.

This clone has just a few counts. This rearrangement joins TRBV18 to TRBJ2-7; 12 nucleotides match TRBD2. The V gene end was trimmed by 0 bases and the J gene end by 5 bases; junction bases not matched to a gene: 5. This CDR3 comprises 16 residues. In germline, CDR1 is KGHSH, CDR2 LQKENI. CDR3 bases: TGTGCCAGCTCACCACCATCTAGCGGGAGGGCCAACGAGCAGTACTTC. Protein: CASSPPSSGRANEQYF.

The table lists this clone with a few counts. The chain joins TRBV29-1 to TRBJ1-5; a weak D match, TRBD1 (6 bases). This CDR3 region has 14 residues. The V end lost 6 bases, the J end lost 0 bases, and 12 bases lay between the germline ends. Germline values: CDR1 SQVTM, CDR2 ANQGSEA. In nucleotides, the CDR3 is TGCAGCGTCAGTGGACAGTTTAGCAATCAGCCCCAGCATTTT. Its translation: CSVSGQFSNQPQHF. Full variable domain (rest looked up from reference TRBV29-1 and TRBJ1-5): SAVISQKPSRDICQRGTSLTIQCQVDSQVTMMFWYRQQPGQSLTLIATANQGSEATYESGFVIDKFPISRPNLTFSTLTVSNMSPEDSSIYLCSVSGQFSNQPQHFGDGTRLSIL.

CDR3 nucleotides: TGTGCCAGCAGCCAAGACCTAGCACTCTACGAGCAGTACTTC. Translation: CASSQDLALYEQYF. This chain links TRBV4-2 with TRBJ2-7, with D tentatively TRBD2 (5 bases). The CDR3 length is 14 residues. Germline lookup yields CDR1 LGHNA and CDR2 YNFKEQ. The V end was cut by 0 bases, the J end by 3 bases, with 9 bases between.

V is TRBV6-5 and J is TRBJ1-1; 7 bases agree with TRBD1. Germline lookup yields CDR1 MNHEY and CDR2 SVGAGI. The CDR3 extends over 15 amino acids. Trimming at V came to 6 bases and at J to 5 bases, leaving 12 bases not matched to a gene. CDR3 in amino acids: CASSGLQGVGTEAFF. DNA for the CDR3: TGTGCCAGCAGCGGACTTCAGGGGGTGGGAACTGAAGCTTTCTTT.

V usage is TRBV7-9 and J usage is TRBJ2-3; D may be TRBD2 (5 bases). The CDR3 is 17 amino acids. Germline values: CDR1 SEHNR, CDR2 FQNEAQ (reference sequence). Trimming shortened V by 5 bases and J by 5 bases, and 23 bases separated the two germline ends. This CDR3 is CASSPTSGSLSGDTQYF. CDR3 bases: TGTGCCAGCAGCCCCACCAGTGGGAGTTTGTCAGGAGATACGCAGTATTTT. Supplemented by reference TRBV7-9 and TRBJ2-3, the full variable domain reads DTGVSQNPRHKITKRGQNVTFRCDPISEHNRLYWYRQTLGQGPEFLTYFQNEAQLEKSRLLSDRFSAERPKGSFSTLEIQRTEQGDSAMYLCASSPTSGSLSGDTQYFGPGTRLTVL.

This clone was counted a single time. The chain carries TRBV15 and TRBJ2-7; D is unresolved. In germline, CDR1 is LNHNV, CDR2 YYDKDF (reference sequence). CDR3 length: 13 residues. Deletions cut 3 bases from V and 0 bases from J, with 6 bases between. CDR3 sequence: CATSSLSSYEQYF. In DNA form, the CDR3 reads TGTGCCACCAGCAGCCTAAGCTCCTACGAGCAGTACTTC. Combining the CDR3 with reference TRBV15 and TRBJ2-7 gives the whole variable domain DAMVIQNPRYQVTQFGKPVTLSCSQTLNHNVMYWYQQKSSQAPKLLFHYYDKDFNNEADTPDNFQSRRPNTSFCFLDIRSPGLGDTAMYLCATSSLSSYEQYFGPGTRLTVT.

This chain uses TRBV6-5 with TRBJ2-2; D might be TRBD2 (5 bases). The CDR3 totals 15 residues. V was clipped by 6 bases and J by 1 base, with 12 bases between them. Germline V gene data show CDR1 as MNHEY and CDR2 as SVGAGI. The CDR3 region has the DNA TGTGCCAGCAGGCGGGCGGACTTGAACACCGGGGAGCTGTTTTTT. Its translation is CASRRADLNTGELFF.

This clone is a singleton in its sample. This chain's CDR3 is CATSRDQVSGGSVFF. The CDR3 DNA is TGTGCCACCAGCAGAGACCAAGTCTCGGGGGGCTCGGTGTTTTTT. The V and J genes are TRBV15 and TRBJ1-4, with a tentative D call TRBD1 (6 bases). Trimming took off 0 bases at V and 15 bases at J, with 20 bases between the two ends. This CDR3 is 15 amino acids long. Germline V gives CDR1 LNHNV, CDR2 YYDKDF (reference sequence).

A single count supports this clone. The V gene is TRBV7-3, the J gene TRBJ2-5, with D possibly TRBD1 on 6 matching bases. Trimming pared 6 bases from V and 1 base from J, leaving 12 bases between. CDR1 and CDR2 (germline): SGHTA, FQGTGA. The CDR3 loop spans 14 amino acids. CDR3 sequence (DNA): TGTGCCAGCAGTAACGGACAGATCCAAGAGACCCAGTACTTC. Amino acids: CASSNGQIQETQYF.

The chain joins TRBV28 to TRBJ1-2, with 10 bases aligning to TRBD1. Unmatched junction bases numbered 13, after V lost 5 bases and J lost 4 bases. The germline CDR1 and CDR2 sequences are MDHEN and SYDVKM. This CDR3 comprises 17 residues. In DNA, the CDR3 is TGTGCCAGCAGTCGAGGGACAGGGGCTGGGATAGCCTATGGCTACACCTTC. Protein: CASSRGTGAGIAYGYTF.

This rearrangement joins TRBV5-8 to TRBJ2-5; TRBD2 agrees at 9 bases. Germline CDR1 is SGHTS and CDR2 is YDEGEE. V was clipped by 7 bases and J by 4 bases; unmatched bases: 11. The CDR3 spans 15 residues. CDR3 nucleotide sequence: TGTGCCAGCTGCCCGTCGGGACTAGCCCTAGAGACCCAGTACTTC. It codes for CASCPSGLALETQYF. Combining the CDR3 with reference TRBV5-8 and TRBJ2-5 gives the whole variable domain EAGVTQSPTHLIKTRGQQATLRCSPISGHTSVYWYQQALGLGLQFLLWYDEGEERNRGNFPPRFSGRQFPNYSSELNVNALELEDSALYLCASCPSGLALETQYFGPGTRLLVL.

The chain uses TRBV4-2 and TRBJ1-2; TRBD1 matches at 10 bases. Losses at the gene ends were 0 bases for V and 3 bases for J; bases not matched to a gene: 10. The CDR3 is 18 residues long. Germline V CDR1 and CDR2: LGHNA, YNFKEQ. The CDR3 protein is CASSQDGGTGVRDYGYTF. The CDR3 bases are TGTGCCAGCAGCCAAGATGGCGGGACAGGGGTAAGGGACTATGGCTACACCTTC.

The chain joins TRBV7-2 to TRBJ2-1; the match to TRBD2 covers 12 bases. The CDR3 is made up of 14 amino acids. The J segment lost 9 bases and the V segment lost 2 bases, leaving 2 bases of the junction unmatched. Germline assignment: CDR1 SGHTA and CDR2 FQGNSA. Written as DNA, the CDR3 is TGTGCCAGCAGCTTAACTAGCGGGAGGTTTGAGCAGTTCTTC. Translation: CASSLTSGRFEQFF. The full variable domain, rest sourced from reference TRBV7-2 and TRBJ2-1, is GAGVSQSPSNKVTEKGKDVELRCDPISGHTALYWYRQSLGQGLEFLIYFQGNSAPDKSGLPSDRFSAERTGGSVSTLTIQRTQQEDSAVYLCASSLTSGRFEQFFGPGTRLTVL.

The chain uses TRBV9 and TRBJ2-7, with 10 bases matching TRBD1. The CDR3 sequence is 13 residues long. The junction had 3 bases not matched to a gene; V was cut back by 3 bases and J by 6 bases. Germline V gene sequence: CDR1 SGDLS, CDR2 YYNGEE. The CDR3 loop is CASSGQGAREQYF. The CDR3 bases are TGTGCCAGCAGCGGACAGGGGGCGCGCGAGCAGTACTTC.

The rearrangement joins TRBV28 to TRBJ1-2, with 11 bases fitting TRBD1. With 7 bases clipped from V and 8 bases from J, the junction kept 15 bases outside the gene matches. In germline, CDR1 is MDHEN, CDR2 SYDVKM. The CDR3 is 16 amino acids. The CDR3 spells CASTSGTGGLWGGYTF. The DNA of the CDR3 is TGTGCCAGCACCTCCGGGACAGGGGGTTTATGGGGAGGCTACACCTTC.